The rows below give T cell receptor beta chains drawn from one sample of a study of shared clonotypes between healthy human individuals. The table came from immunoSEQ multiplex PCR; TCRdb's copy has only in-frame clones and leaves some out. The sample carries about 580,000 clones, 95% to 98% recorded once. The sample comprised naive CD8+ T cells sorted from blood. Receptors were obtained from a man aged 25-40 years in good health. Each CDR3 is given with its conserved first and last residue. A D gene is named only where the DNA matches it firmly. Clone size is stated in some rows and not others, as once, few, many or a class when expanded.

>TRBV7-3|.|TRBJ2-1|.
CASSLSAGATYNEQFF
TGTGCCAGCAGCTTATCGGCAGGGGCAACCTACAATGAGCAGTTCTTC
>TRBV5-1|TRBD1|TRBJ2-1|once
CASSGDRGRDEQFF
TGCGCCAGCAGCGGGGACAGGGGGCGAGATGAGCAGTTCTTC
>TRBV5-1|.|TRBJ2-7|once
CASSLTGTREQYF
TGCGCCAGCAGCTTGACCGGGACGCGCGAGCAGTACTTC
>TRBV5-1|.|TRBJ2-7|.
CASSLNIGSYEQYF
TGCGCCAGCAGCCTGAACATTGGCTCCTACGAGCAGTACTTC
>TRBV27|.|TRBJ1-2|.
CASSLSVFPGQGGYTF
TGTGCCAGCAGTTTATCGGTTTTCCCCGGGCAGGGTGGCTACACCTTC
>TRBV28|.|TRBJ1-1|.
CASSLYTYTEAFF
TGTGCCAGCAGTTTATATACTTACACTGAAGCTTTCTTT
>TRBV11-2|.|TRBJ2-3|.
CASSLDPGQLDTQYF
TGTGCCAGCAGCTTAGATCCGGGGCAGCTAGATACGCAGTATTTT
>TRBV4-1|TRBD1|TRBJ2-3|.
CASSPTGVAQYF
TGCGCCAGCAGCCCGACAGGGGTGGCGCAGTATTTT
>TRBV9|.|TRBJ2-1|.
CASSVRTLNDEQFF
TGTGCCAGCAGCGTACGCACTCTTAATGATGAGCAGTTCTTC
>TRBV29-1|TRBD2|TRBJ2-3|.
CSVDWTSGSMTDTQYF
TGCAGCGTAGATTGGACTAGCGGGAGTATGACAGATACGCAGTATTTT
>TRBV4-3|TRBD1|TRBJ2-1|.
CASSPGTGILNEQFF
TGCGCCAGCAGCCCGGGGACAGGAATTCTCAATGAGCAGTTCTTC
>TRBV4-3|TRBD1|TRBJ2-7|.
CASAQGTGPYEQYF
TGCGCCAGCGCGCAGGGGACAGGGCCCTACGAGCAGTACTTC
>TRBV27|.|TRBJ1-2|.
CASSFSVYSNGYTF
TGTGCCAGCAGTTTTTCCGTGTACTCTAATGGCTACACCTTC
>TRBV10-3|.|TRBJ1-2|.
CAISDVTRWAYGYTF
TGTGCCATCAGTGATGTAACAAGATGGGCCTATGGCTACACCTTC
>TRBV11-3|.|TRBJ2-3|.
CASSLGFGTDTQYF
TGTGCCAGCAGCTTAGGTTTTGGCACAGATACGCAGTATTTT
>TRBV27|.|TRBJ2-7|.
CASSLGRSPEQYF
TGTGCCAGCAGTTTGGGCAGGTCACCTGAGCAGTACTTC
>TRBV6-1|.|TRBJ1-1|.
CASTRGNTEAFF
TGTGCCAGCACGAGGGGGAACACTGAAGCTTTCTTT
>TRBV2|.|TRBJ2-1|.
CASIGPYNEQFF
TGTGCCAGCATAGGTCCATACAATGAGCAGTTCTTC
>TRBV5-1|.|TRBJ2-3|once
CASSSPGGSSTDTQYF
TGCGCCAGCAGCTCCCCCGGAGGCTCTAGCACAGATACGCAGTATTTT
>TRBV28|TRBD1|TRBJ1-5|.
CASSPGTGNQPQHF
TGTGCCAGCAGTCCCGGGACAGGGAATCAGCCCCAGCATTTT
>TRBV7-9|TRBD2|TRBJ2-7|.
CASSTRLAGDRYEQYF
TGTGCCAGCAGCACACGACTAGCGGGAGATAGATACGAGCAGTACTTC
>TRBV28|TRBD1|TRBJ2-1|.
CASSLPGQGFNEQFF
TGTGCCAGCAGCTTACCGGGACAGGGGTTCAATGAGCAGTTCTTC
>TRBV29-1|TRBD1|TRBJ2-3|.
CSHGQGNTDTQYF
TGCAGCCATGGACAGGGGAACACAGATACGCAGTATTTT
>TRBV11-3|.|TRBJ1-1|.
CASSLGMNTEAFF
TGTGCCAGCAGCTTAGGGATGAACACTGAAGCTTTCTTT
>TRBV4-1|TRBD1|TRBJ2-7|.
CASSQQIKVLDRGPRRYEQYF
TGCGCCAGCAGCCAACAAATAAAGGTCTTGGACAGGGGGCCACGGCGCTACGAGCAGTACTTC
>TRBV5-8|.|TRBJ2-4|.
CASSLPSGNIQYF
TGTGCCAGCAGCTTACCCTCTGGAAACATTCAGTACTTC
>TRBV13|.|TRBJ2-5|once
CASSFTGAPGTQYF
TGTGCCAGCAGCTTCACCGGGGCCCCTGGGACCCAGTACTTC
>TRBV5-1|TRBD1|TRBJ2-6|.
CASSLKGQGTSGANVLTF
TGCGCCAGCAGCTTGAAGGGACAGGGGACCTCTGGGGCCAACGTCCTGACTTTC
>TRBV7-9|TRBD2|TRBJ2-7|.
CASSRQGSSSGSGRQYF
TGTGCCAGCAGCCGACAGGGAAGTTCAAGCGGTAGCGGGAGGCAGTACTTC
>TRBV7-9|.|TRBJ1-2|.
CASSLGLERRYGYTF
TGTGCCAGCAGCTTAGGCCTCGAAAGACGCTATGGCTACACCTTC
>TRBV13|.|TRBJ1-1|.
CASSGRTANEAFF
TGTGCCAGCAGCGGGAGGACTGCTAATGAAGCTTTCTTT
>TRBV28|.|TRBJ2-7|once
CASSPRDKGYEQYF
TGTGCCAGCAGTCCCCGGGACAAGGGATACGAGCAGTACTTC
>TRBV7-9|TRBD2|TRBJ2-5|.
CASSFPTSEGQETQYF
TGTGCCAGCAGCTTCCCGACTAGCGAGGGCCAAGAGACCCAGTACTTC
>TRBV7-9|.|TRBJ2-7|.
CASSLGAGIEQYF
TGTGCCAGCAGCCTCGGGGCGGGAATCGAGCAGTACTTC
>TRBV7-6|.|TRBJ2-7|.
CASSLENNEQYF
TGTGCCAGCAGCTTAGAGAACAACGAGCAGTACTTC
>TRBV11-2|.|TRBJ1-1|.
CASSVDGTEAFF
TGTGCCAGCAGCGTTGACGGAACTGAAGCTTTCTTT
>TRBV6-1|.|TRBJ2-1|.
CASSPRDQIYNEQFF
TGTGCCAGCAGCCCCCGGGACCAAATATACAATGAGCAGTTCTTC
>TRBV27|.|TRBJ2-3|once
CASRAGMAFGADTQYF
TGTGCCAGCAGGGCCGGGATGGCCTTTGGGGCAGATACGCAGTATTTT
>TRBV4-1|.|TRBJ2-1|.
CASIPGEGHFNEQFF
TGCGCCAGCATCCCCGGGGAGGGACATTTCAATGAGCAGTTCTTC
>TRBV6-6|.|TRBJ2-3|.
CASSWSLERVTDTQYF
TGTGCCAGCAGTTGGAGCCTAGAGCGGGTTACAGATACGCAGTATTTT
>TRBV7-8|TRBD2|TRBJ2-7|.
CASSLGLAGASYEQYF
TGTGCCAGCAGCTTGGGACTAGCGGGAGCCTCCTACGAGCAGTACTTC
>TRBV7-8|TRBD1|TRBJ2-5|.
CASLTTLGQDVETQYF
TGTGCCAGCCTTACCACGCTGGGACAGGATGTGGAGACCCAGTACTTC
>TRBV11-2|.|TRBJ2-7|.
CASSFGPTYEQYF
TGTGCCAGCAGCTTCGGACCGACCTACGAGCAGTACTTC
>TRBV6-1|TRBD1|TRBJ2-1|.
CAIRTGGVDEQFF
TGTGCCATCAGGACAGGGGGGGTGGATGAGCAGTTCTTC
>TRBV5-8|TRBD1|TRBJ2-2|.
CASSLLGQGNTGELFF
TGTGCCAGCAGCTTGCTGGGACAGGGAAACACCGGGGAGCTGTTTTTT
>TRBV29-1|.|TRBJ2-1|.
CSVEVDTSNEQFF
TGCAGCGTTGAAGTAGATACATCCAATGAGCAGTTCTTC
>TRBV19|TRBD2|TRBJ2-7|.
CASSISSGGWEQYF
TGTGCCAGTAGTATATCGTCGGGAGGCTGGGAGCAGTACTTC
>TRBV2|.|TRBJ2-1|.
CASSGATYNEQFF
TGTGCCAGCAGTGGGGCTACGTACAATGAGCAGTTCTTC
>TRBV5-1|TRBD2|TRBJ2-5|once
CASSASGAHQETQYF
TGCGCCAGCAGTGCTAGCGGGGCGCACCAAGAGACCCAGTACTTC
>TRBV7-9|.|TRBJ1-4|once
CASSPPGNEKLFF
TGTGCCAGCAGCCCGCCGGGTAATGAAAAACTGTTTTTT
>TRBV2|.|TRBJ2-7|.
CASSGRGSYEQYF
TGTGCCAGCAGCGGCAGGGGCTCCTACGAGCAGTACTTC
>TRBV7-6|.|TRBJ2-1|.
CASSLVSYNEQFF
TGTGCCAGCAGCTTAGTATCATACAATGAGCAGTTCTTC
>TRBV11-2|.|TRBJ2-1|once
CASSVTLGPDNEQFF
TGTGCCAGCAGCGTCACCCTGGGGCCAGACAATGAGCAGTTCTTC
>TRBV11-2|TRBD1|TRBJ2-7|.
CASRGQGAPYEQYF
TGTGCCAGCAGGGGACAGGGTGCCCCCTACGAGCAGTACTTC
>TRBV27|.|TRBJ2-7|.
CASSFDYPPYEQYF
TGTGCCAGCAGTTTTGACTATCCTCCCTACGAGCAGTACTTC
>TRBV19|.|TRBJ2-7|.
CASSNGPYEQYF
TGTGCCAGTAGTAACGGACCCTACGAGCAGTACTTC